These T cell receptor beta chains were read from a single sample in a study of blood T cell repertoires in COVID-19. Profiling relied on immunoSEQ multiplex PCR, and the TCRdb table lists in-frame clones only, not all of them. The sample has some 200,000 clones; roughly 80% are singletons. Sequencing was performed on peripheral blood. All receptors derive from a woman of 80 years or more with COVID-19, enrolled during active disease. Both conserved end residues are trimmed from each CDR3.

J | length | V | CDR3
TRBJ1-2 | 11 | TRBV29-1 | SVVDRAFYGYT
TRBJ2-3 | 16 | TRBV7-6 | ASSLTGTGGHRTDTQY
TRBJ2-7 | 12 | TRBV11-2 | ASSLSDRGLEQY
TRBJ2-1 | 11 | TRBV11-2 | ASSLDPTGGKF
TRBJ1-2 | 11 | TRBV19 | ASSIGTGGRYT
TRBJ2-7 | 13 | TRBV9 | ASSVGGAQWVEQY
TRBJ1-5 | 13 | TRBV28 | ASRAGDWSNQPQH
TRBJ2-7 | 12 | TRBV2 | ASESGTDSYEQY
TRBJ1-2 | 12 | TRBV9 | ASSTQGASGGYT
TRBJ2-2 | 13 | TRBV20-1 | SASKLAANTGELF
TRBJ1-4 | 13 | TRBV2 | ASSEFRGQNEKLF
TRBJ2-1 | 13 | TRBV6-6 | ASSYAAPDGNEQF
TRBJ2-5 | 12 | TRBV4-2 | ASSQAGGIETQY
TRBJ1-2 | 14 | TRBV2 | ASRYQGGTGDYGYT
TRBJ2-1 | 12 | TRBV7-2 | ASSLFMTSGGQF
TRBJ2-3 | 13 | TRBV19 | ASSVLAGVTDTQY
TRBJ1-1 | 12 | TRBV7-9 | ASMTGVGWTEAF
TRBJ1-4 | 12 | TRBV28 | ASSEGGEGEKLF
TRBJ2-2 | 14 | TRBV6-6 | ASSSGTSGRAGELF
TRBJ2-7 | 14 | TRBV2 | ASAPGLAGGRYEQY
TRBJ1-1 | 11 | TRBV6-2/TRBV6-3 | ASSSPGNPEAF
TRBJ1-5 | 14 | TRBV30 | AWSVLAGALNQPQH
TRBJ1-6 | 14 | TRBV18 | ASSPPSGGDNSPLH
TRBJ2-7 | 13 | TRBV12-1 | ASSLQLAGSYEQY
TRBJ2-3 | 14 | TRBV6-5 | ASSSRLAGVTDTQY
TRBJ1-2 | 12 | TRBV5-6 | ASSLYRGHFGYT
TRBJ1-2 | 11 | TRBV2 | ASSEGGQYGYT
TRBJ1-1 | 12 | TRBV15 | ATSRSQGNTEAF
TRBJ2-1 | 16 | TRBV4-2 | ASSQWEGLVVTTHEQF
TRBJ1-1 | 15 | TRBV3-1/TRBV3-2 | ASSQQKTGTGNTEAF
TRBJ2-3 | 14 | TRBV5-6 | ASSLDGTSSTDTQY
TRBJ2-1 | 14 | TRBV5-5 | ASSLAPSGTYNEQF
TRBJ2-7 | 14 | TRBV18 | ASSPASGRATYEQY
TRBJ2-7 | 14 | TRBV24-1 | ATSDFRGQGKLGQY
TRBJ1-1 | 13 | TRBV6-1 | ASSDQDRGNTEAF
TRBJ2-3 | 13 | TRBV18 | ASSPVSGMADTQY
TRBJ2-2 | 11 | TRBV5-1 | ASSGSNTGELF
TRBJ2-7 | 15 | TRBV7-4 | ASSPSPPQGPSYEQY
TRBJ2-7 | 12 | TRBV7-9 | ASSLVDRGYEQY
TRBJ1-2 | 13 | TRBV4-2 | ASSQANREGDGYT
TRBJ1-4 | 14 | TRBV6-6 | ASRRLTGTTNEKLF
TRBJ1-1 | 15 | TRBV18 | ASSPSQGGAATTEAF
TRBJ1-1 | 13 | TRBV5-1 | ASSTQGAQGTEAF
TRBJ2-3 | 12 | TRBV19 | ASRPRDRTDTQY
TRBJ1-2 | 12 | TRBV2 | ASSEQGEIGGYT
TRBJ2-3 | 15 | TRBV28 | ASILTRLAGSTDTQY
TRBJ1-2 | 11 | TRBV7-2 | ASSRGLQYGYT
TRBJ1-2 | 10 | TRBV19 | ASSIRSYGYT
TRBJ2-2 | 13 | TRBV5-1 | ASSFISSGTGELF
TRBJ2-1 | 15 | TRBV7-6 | ASSQISGTSGVNEQF